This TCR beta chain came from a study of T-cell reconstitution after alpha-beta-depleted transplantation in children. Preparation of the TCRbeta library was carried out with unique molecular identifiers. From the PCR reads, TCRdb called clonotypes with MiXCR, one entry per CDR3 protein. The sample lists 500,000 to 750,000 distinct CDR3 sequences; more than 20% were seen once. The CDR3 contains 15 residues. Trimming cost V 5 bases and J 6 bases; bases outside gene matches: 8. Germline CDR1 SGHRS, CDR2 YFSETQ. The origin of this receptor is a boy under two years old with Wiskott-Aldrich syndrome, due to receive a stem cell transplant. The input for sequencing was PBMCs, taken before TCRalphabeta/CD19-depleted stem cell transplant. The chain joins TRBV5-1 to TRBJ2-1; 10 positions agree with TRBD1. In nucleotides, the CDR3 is TGCGCCAGCAGTCCATCGGGGACAGGGGTCAATGAGCAGTTCTTC. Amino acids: CASSPSGTGVNEQFF.